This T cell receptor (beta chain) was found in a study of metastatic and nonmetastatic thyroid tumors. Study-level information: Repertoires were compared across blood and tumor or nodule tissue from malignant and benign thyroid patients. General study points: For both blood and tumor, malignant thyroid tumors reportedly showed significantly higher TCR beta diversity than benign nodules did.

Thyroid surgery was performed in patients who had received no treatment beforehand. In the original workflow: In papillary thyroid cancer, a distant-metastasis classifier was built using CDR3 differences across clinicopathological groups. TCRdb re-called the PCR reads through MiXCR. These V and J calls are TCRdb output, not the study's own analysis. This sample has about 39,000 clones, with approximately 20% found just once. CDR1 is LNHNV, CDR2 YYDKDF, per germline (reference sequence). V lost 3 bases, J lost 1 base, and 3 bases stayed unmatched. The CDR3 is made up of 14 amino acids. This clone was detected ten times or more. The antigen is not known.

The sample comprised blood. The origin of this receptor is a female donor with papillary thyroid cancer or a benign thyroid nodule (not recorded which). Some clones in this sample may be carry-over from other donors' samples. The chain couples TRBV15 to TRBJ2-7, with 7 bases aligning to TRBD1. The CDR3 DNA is TGTGCCACCAGCAGCACGGGACAGTCCTACGAGCAGTACTTC. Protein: CATSSTGQSYEQYF.